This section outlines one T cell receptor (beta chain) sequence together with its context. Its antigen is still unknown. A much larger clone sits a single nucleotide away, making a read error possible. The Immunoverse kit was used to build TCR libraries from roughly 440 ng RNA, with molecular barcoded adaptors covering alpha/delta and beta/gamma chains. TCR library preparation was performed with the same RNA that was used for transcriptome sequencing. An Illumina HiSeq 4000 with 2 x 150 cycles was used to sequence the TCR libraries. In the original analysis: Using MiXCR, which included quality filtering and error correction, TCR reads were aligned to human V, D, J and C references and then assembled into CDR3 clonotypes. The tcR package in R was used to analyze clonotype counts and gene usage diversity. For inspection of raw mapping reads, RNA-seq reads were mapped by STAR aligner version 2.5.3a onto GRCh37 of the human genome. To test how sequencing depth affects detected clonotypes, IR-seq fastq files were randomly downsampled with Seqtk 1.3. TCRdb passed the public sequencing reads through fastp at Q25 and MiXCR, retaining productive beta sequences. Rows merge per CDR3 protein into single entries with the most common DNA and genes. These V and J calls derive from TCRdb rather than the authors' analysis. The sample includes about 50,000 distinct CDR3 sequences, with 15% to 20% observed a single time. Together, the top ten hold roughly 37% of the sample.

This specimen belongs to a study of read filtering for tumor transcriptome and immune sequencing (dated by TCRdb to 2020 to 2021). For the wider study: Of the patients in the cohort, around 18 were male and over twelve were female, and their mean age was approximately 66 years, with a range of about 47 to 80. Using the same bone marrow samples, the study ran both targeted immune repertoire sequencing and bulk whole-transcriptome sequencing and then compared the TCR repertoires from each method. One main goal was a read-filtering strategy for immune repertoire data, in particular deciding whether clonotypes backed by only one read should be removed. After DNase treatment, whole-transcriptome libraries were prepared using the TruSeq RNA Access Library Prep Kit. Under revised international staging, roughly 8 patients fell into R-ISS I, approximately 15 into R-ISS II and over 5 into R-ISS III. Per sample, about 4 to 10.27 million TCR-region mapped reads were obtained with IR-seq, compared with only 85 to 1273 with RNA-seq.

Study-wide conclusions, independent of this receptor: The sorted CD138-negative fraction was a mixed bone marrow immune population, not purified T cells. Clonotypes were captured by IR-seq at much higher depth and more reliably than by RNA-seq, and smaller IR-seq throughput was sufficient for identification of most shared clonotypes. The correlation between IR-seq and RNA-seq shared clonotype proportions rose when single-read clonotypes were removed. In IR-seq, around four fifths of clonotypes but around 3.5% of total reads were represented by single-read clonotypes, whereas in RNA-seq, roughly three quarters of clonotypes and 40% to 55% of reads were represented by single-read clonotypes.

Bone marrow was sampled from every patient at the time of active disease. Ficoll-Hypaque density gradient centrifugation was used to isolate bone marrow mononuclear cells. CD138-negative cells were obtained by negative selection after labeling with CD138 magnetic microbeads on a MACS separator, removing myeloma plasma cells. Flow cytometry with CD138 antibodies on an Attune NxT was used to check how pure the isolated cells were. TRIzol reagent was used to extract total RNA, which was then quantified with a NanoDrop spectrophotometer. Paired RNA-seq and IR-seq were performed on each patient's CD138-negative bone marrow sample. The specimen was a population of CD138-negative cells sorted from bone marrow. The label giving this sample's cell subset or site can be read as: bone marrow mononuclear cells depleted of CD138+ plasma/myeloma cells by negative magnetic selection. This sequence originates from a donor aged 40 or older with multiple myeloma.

The CDR3: CASSCEFRETQYF. The DNA is as follows: TGCGCCAGCAGCTGCGAGTTTCGGGAGACCCAGTACTTC. This chain is built from TRBV5-1 and TRBJ2-5; too little of a D gene remains to name it. The cysteine opens and the phenylalanine closes a CDR3 of 13 amino acids. Only the CDR3 DNA is retained, 39 bases long and in frame from the first base. V sheds 3 bases and J sheds 5 bases, leaving 11 bases between their ends. Reading the germline V gene gives CDR1 SGHRS and CDR2 YFSETQ.